The 5 T cell receptor beta chains below all came from one sample that was sequenced in a study of blood T cell repertoires in COVID-19. Measured with immunoSEQ multiplex PCR; TCRdb has only the in-frame clones, and not every one. The data show 150,000 to 200,000 clones, with 75% to 90% seen just once and about 2.1% held by the top ten. Sequenced: peripheral blood. These receptors were taken from a man between 65 and 79 years old with active or convalescent COVID-19.

This CDR3 is CASSQQGSGTEAFF. CDR3 DNA sequence: TGTGCCAGCAGCCAACAGGGAAGCGGCACTGAAGCTTTCTTT. V usage is TRBV5-4 and J usage is TRBJ1-1; maybe TRBD1 (6 bases). The CDR3 is 14 amino acids. The V end lost 4 bases, the J end lost 4 bases, and 14 bases lay between the germline ends. The germline V gene has CDR1 SGHNT and CDR2 YYREEE (reference sequence).

The chain is built from TRBV30 and TRBJ2-1; 7 nucleotides match TRBD1. Losses at the gene ends were 5 bases for V and 4 bases for J; bases not matched to a gene: 14. Germline lookup yields CDR1 GTSNPN and CDR2 SVGIG (reference sequence). This CDR3 is 16 amino acids long. This CDR3 reads CAWREGLRTGYNEQFF. The CDR3 nucleotides are TGTGCCTGGCGCGAGGGGCTCCGGACAGGATACAATGAGCAGTTCTTC.

The V and J genes are TRBV6-1 and TRBJ1-2; maybe TRBD1 (6 bases). Germline CDR1 and CDR2: MNHNS and SASEGT. Trimming removed 2 bases at V and 2 bases at J, with 18 bases between. The CDR3 spans 17 residues. The CDR3 region is CASSELAGALGNYGYTF. In DNA, the CDR3 is TGTGCCAGCAGTGAACTGGCAGGGGCCTTAGGAAACTATGGCTACACCTTC.

The V and J genes are TRBV6-5 and TRBJ1-2, with D maybe TRBD1 (6 bases). This CDR3 has 15 residues. CDR1 is MNHEY, CDR2 SVGAGI, per germline. V lost 6 bases to trimming and J lost 4 bases, with 18 bases between them. The CDR3 sequence: CASSPDRPSGYGYTF. The CDR3 bases are TGTGCCAGCAGCCCGGACAGACCAAGTGGCTATGGCTACACCTTC.

The chain has TRBV19 and TRBJ1-2; 9 nucleotides line up with TRBD1. The CDR3 is 15 amino acids. The V gene's germline CDR1 is LNHDA and CDR2 SQIVND (reference sequence). Losses at the gene ends were 4 bases for V and 4 bases for J; bases not matched to a gene: 7. The CDR3 bases are TGTGCCAGTAGTACCGGACAGGGGATTGTCTATGGCTACACCTTC. Its translation is CASSTGQGIVYGYTF.